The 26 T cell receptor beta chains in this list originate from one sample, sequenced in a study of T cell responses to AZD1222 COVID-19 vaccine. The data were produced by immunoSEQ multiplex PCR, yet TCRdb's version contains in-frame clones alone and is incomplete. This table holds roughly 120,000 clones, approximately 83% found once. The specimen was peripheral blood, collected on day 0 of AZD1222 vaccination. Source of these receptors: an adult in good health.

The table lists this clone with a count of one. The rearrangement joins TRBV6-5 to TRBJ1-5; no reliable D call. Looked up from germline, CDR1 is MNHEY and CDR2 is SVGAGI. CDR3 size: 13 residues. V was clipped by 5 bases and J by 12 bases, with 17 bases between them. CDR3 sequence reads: CASSTPPRGDQHF. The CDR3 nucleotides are TGTGCCAGCAGTACCCCCCCGCGCGGGGACCAGCATTTT.

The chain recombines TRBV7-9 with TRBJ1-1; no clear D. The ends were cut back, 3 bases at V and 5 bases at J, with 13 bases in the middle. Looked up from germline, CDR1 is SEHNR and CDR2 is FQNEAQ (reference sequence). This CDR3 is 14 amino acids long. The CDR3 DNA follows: TGTGCCAGCAGCTTGCGTGGCGCGAGGACTGAAGCTTTCTTT. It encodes CASSLRGARTEAFF.

The CDR3 coding sequence is TGTGCCAGCAGTTACTACCAGGGCCATGGCTACACCTTC. As protein: CASSYYQGHGYTF. The chain carries TRBV6-5 and TRBJ1-2, with TRBD1 as a possible D gene (5 bases). The CDR3 consists of 13 residues. The germline V gene encodes CDR1 MNHEY and CDR2 SVGAGI. V was pared by 1 base and J by 6 bases, with 9 bases between.

The CDR3: CAWRIRARNPLSTEAFF. CDR3 bases: TGTGCCTGGAGGATAAGGGCCAGAAATCCTTTATCCACTGAAGCTTTCTTT. The gene calls are TRBV30 and TRBJ1-1; D is unresolved. V was trimmed by 3 bases and J by 4 bases, leaving 24 bases between them. The CDR3 totals 17 residues. CDR1 and CDR2 (germline): GTSNPN, SVGIG (reference sequence).

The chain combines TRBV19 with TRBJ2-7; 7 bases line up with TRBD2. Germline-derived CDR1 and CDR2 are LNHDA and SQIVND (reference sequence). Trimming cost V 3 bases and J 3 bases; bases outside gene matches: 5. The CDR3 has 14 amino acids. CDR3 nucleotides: TGTGCCAGTAGTATCAGCGGGACCTTCTACGAGCAGTACTTC. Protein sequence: CASSISGTFYEQYF.

CDR3 residues: CATSDFELGYTF. In DNA form, the CDR3 reads TGTGCCACCAGTGATTTCGAACTCGGCTACACCTTC. The chain recombines TRBV24-1 with TRBJ1-2; D is unresolved. This CDR3 is 12 amino acids long. Trimming pared 1 base from V and 8 bases from J, leaving 7 bases between. In germline, CDR1 is KGHDR, CDR2 SFDVKD.

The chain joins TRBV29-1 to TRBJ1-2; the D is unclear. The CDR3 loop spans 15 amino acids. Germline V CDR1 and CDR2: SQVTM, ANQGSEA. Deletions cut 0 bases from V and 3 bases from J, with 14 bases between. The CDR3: CSVEDKGQRYYGYTF. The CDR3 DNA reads TGCAGCGTTGAAGACAAGGGCCAACGGTACTATGGCTACACCTTC.

The CDR3 is CASSSGTSGRADRADTQYF. CDR3 sequence (DNA): TGTGCCAGCAGCTCCGGGACTAGCGGGAGGGCCGATCGGGCAGATACGCAGTATTTT. The chain recombines TRBV5-6 with TRBJ2-3; TRBD2 agrees at 16 bases. The CDR3 spans 19 residues. V lost 3 bases and J lost 4; bases outside the gene matches: 11. Germline loops: CDR1 SGHDT, CDR2 YYEEEE. Together with reference TRBV5-6 and TRBJ2-3, the CDR3 gives the full variable domain: DAGVTQSPTHLIKTRGQQVTLRCSPKSGHDTVSWYQQALGQGPQFIFQYYEEEERQRGNFPDRFSGHQFPNYSSELNVNALLLGDSALYLCASSSGTSGRADRADTQYFGPGTRLTVL.

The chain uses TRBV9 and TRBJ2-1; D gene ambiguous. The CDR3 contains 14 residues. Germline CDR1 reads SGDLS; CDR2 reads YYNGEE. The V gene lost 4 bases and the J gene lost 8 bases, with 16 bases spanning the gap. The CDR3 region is CASSFTPTPDEQFF. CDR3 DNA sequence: TGTGCCAGCAGCTTTACCCCGACCCCCGATGAGCAGTTCTTC.

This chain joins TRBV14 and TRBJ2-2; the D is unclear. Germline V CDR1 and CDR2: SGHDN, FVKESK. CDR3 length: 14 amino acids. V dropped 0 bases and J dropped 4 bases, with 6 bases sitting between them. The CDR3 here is CASSQEHLTGELFF. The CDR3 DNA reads TGTGCCAGCAGCCAAGAGCATCTCACCGGGGAGCTGTTTTTT.

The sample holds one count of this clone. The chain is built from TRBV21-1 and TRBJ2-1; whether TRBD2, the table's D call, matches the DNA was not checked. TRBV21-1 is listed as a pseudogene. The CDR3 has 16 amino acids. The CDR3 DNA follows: TGTGCCAGCAGCATGGGGGGGAGGCGCTCCTACAATGAGCAGTTCTTC. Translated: CASSMGGRRSYNEQFF.

The CDR3 DNA follows: TGTGCCAGCAGCGGACAACATGGCTACACCTTC. Its translation: CASSGQHGYTF. V usage is TRBV9 and J usage is TRBJ1-2; D gene uncertain. Trimming removed 3 bases at V and 6 bases at J, with 6 bases between. The V gene's germline CDR1 is SGDLS and CDR2 YYNGEE. This CDR3 is 11 amino acids long.

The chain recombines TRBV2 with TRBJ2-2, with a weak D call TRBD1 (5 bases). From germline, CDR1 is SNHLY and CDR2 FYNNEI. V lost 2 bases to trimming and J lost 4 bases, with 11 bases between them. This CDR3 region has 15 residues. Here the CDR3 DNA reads TGTGCCAGCAGTGAACAGGGTAGGGGCACCGGGGAGCTGTTTTTT. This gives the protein CASSEQGRGTGELFF.

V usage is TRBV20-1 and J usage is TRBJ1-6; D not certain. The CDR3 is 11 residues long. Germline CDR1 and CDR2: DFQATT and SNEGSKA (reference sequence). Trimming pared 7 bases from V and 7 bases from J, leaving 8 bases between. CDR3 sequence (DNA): TGCAGTGTTTCGAACAATTCACCCCTCCACTTT. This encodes CSVSNNSPLHF.

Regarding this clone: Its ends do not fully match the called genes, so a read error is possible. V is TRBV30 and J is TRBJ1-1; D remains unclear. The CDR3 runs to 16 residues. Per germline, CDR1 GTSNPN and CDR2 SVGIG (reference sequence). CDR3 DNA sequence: TGTGCCTGGAGCTTCGGGTTGTCAGCTTCGAACGCTGAAGCTTTCTTT. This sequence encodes CAWSFGLSASNAEAFF. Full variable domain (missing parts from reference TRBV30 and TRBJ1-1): SQTIHQWPATLVQPVGSPLSLECTVEGTSNPNLYWYRQAAGRGLQLLFYSVGIGQISSEVPQNLSASRPQDRQFILSSKKLLLSDSGFYLCAWSFGLSASNAEAFFGQGTRLTVV.

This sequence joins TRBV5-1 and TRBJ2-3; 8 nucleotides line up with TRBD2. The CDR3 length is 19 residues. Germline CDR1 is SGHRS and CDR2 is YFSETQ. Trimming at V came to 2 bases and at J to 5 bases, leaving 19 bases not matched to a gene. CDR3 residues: CASSLGGRAESGSGDTQYF. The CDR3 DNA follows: TGCGCCAGCAGCTTAGGTGGCCGCGCCGAGAGCGGGAGTGGAGATACGCAGTATTTT.

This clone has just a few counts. The CDR3 sequence is CASRGLGAKNIQYF. The CDR3 nucleotides are TGTGCCAGTAGGGGATTAGGGGCCAAAAACATTCAGTACTTC. V is TRBV19 and J is TRBJ2-4; D is ambiguous. The germline V gene encodes CDR1 LNHDA and CDR2 SQIVND (reference sequence). V gave up 6 bases and J gave up 1 base, with 10 bases separating them. The CDR3 has 14 amino acids.

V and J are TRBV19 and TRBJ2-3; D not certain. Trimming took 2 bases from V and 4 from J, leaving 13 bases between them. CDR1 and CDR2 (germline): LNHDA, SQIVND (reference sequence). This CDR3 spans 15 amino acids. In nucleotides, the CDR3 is TGTGCCAGTAGTATACGGGCAGGTCGGTCAGATACGCAGTATTTT. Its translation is CASSIRAGRSDTQYF.

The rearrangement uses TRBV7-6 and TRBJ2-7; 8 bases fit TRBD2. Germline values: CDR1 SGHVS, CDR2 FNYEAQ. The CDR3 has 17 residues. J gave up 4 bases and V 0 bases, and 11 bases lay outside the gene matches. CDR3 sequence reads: CASSLAAGVGGAYEQYF. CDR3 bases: TGTGCCAGCAGCTTAGCGGCGGGGGTCGGGGGGGCTTACGAGCAGTACTTC.

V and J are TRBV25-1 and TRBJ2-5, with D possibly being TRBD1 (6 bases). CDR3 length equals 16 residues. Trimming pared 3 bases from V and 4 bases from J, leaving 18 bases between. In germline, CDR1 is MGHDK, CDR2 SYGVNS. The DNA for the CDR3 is TGTGCCAGCAGTGAGTTTAGGACAGCAATGATAGAGACCCAGTACTTC. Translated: CASSEFRTAMIETQYF.

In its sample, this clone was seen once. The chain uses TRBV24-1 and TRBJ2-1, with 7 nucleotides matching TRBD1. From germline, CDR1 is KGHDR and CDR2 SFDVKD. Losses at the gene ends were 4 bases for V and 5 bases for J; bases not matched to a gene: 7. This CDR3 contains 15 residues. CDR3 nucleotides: TGTGCCACCAGTGACGTAGGGACAGTAAACAATGAGCAGTTCTTC. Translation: CATSDVGTVNNEQFF.

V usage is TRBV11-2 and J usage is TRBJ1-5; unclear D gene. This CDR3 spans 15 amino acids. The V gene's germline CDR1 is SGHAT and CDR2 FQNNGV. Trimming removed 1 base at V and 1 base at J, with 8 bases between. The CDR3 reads CASSLALGSNQPQHF. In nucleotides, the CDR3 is TGTGCCAGCAGCTTAGCCCTCGGAAGCAATCAGCCCCAGCATTTT. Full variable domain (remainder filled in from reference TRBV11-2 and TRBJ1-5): EAGVAQSPRYKIIEKRQSVAFWCNPISGHATLYWYQQILGQGPKLLIQFQNNGVVDDSQLPKDRFSAERLKGVDSTLKIQPAKLEDSAVYLCASSLALGSNQPQHFGDGTRLSIL.

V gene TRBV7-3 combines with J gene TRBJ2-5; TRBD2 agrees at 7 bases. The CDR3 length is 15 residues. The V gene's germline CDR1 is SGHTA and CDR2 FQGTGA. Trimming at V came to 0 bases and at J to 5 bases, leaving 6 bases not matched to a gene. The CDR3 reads CASSLTAGRWETQYF. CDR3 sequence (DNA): TGTGCCAGCAGCTTAACGGCCGGGAGGTGGGAGACCCAGTACTTC.

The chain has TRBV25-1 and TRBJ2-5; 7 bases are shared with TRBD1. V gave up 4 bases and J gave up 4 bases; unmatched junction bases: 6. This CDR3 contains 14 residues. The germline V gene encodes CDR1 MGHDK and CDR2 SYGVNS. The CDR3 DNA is TGTGCCAGCAGTGGGTACAGGGGAAGAGAGACCCAGTACTTC. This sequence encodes CASSGYRGRETQYF. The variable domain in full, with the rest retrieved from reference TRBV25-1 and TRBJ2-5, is EADIYQTPRYLVIGTGKKITLECSQTMGHDKMYWYQQDPGMELHLIHYSYGVNSTEKGDLSSESTVSRIRTEHFPLTLESARPSHTSQYLCASSGYRGRETQYFGPGTRLLVL.

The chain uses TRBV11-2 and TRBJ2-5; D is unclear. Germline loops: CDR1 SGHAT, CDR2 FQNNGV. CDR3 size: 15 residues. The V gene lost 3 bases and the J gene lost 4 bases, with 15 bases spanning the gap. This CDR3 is CASSLSSVPSETQYF. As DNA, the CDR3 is TGTGCCAGCAGCTTGTCAAGCGTCCCCTCAGAGACCCAGTACTTC.

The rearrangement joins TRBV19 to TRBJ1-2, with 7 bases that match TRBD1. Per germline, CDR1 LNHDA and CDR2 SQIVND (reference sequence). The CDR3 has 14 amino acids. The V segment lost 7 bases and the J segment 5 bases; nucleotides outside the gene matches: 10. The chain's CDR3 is CASTRRDSTYGYTF. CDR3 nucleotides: TGTGCCAGTACCCGAAGGGACAGTACGTATGGCTACACCTTC.